This T cell receptor beta chain stems from a study of cytotoxic CD8 clonotypes in ibrutinib-treated CLL. Turning to the study itself: The subjects consisted of about a dozen relapsed/refractory and approximately 15 treatment-naive individuals, with approximately 18 IGHV unmutated. Complete response was seen in 2 patients and partial in about 24; approximately 12 progressed and roughly 14 stayed remitted after a median roughly 70 months.

Germline V CDR1 and CDR2: GTSNPN, SVGIG (reference sequence). The V end lost 3 bases, the J end lost 3 bases, and 14 bases lay between the germline ends. This CDR3 is built from 14 residues. Study-level results: With treatment, public clonotypes, which were uncommon, either contracted or remained stable. Higher clonality was seen at ibrutinib response and a return toward baseline at progression.

The assay was immunoSEQ multiplex PCR, and TCRdb's table has in-frame clones only and misses some. Counted here are about 150,000 clones, about 80% occurring once; the ten biggest clones make up 4.5% to 6.5%. A word on this clone: Its antigen is unidentified.

The chain has TRBV30 and TRBJ1-1; a weak D match, TRBD1 (5 bases). Sequenced here: PBMCs, sampled after 24 months of ibrutinib treatment. The clonotype was recovered from a human donor with chronic lymphocytic leukemia. In DNA form, the CDR3 reads TGTGCCTGGAGGGCTGGGACGGCCTACACTGAAGCTTTCTTT. Amino acids: CAWRAGTAYTEAFF.